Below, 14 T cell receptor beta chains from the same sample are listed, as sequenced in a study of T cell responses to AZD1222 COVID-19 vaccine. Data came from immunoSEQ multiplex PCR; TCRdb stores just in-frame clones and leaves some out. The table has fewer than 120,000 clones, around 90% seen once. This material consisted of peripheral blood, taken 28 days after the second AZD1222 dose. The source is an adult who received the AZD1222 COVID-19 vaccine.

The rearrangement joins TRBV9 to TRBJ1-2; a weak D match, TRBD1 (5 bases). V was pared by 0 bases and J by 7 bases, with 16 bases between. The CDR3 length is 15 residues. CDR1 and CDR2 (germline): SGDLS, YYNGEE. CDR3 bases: TGTGCCAGCAGCGTAGCAGGGACGCTTCAGGGTGGCTACACCTTC. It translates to CASSVAGTLQGGYTF.

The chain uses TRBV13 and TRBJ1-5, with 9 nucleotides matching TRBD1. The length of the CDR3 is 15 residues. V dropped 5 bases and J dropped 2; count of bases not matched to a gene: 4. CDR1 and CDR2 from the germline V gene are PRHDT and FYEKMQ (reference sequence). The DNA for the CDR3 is TGTGCCAGCAGCATCAGGACAGGGGGCAATCAGCCCCAGCATTTT. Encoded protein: CASSIRTGGNQPQHF.

The CDR3 sequence is CASSLVGQGSQGYEQYF. In DNA form, the CDR3 reads TGCGCCAGCAGCTTGGTGGGACAGGGGTCCCAGGGGTACGAGCAGTACTTC. V usage is TRBV5-1 and J usage is TRBJ2-7; the match to TRBD1 covers 10 bases. In germline, CDR1 is SGHRS, CDR2 YFSETQ. CDR3 size: 17 residues. The V segment lost 0 bases and the J segment 4 bases; nucleotides outside the gene matches: 10.

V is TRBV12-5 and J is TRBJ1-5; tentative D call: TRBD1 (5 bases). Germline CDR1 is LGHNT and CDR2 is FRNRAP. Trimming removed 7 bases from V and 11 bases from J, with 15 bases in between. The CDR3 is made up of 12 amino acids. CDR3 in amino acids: CASADPGGAQHF. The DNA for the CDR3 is TGTGCTAGTGCCGACCCTGGGGGGGCCCAGCATTTT.

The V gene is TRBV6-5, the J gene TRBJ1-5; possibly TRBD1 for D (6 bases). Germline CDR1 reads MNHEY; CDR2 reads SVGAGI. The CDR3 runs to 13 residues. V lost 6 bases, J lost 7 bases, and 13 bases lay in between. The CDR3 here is CASRMTGEQPQHF. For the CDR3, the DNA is TGTGCCAGCAGGATGACAGGAGAACAGCCCCAGCATTTT.

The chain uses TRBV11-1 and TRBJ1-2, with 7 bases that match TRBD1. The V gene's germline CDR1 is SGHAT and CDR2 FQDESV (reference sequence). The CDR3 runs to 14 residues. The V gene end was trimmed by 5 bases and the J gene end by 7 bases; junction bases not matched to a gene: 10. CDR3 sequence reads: CASSERYRGSGYTF. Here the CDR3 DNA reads TGTGCCAGCAGCGAAAGGTACAGGGGTTCTGGCTACACCTTC.

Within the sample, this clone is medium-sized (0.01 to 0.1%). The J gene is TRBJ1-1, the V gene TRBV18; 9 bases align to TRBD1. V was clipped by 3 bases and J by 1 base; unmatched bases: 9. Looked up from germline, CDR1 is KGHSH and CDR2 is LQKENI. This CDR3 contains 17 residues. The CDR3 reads CASSPRQGVGPNTEAFF. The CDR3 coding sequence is TGTGCCAGCTCACCCCGACAGGGGGTAGGCCCGAACACTGAAGCTTTCTTT.

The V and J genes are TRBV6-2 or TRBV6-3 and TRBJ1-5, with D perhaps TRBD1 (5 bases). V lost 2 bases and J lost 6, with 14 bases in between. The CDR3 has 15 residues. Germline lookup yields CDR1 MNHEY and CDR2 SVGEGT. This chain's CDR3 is CASSYDPTASQPQHF. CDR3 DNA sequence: TGTGCCAGCAGTTACGACCCGACAGCCAGTCAGCCCCAGCATTTT.

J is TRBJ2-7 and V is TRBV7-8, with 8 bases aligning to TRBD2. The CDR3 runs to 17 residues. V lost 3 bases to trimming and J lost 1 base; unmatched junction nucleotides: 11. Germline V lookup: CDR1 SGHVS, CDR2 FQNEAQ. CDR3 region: CASSFRLGTRTSYEQYF. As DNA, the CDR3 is TGTGCCAGCAGCTTTAGGTTAGGGACTAGGACTTCCTACGAGCAGTACTTC.

The CDR3 region is CASSQDFGREDEKLFF. CDR3 in DNA: TGCGCCAGCAGCCAAGATTTCGGCAGGGAAGATGAAAAACTGTTTTTT. The chain couples TRBV4-3 to TRBJ1-4; D may be TRBD1 (5 bases). This CDR3 spans 16 amino acids. In germline, CDR1 is LGHNA, CDR2 YSLEER. Trimming removed 0 bases at V and 6 bases at J, with 14 bases between.

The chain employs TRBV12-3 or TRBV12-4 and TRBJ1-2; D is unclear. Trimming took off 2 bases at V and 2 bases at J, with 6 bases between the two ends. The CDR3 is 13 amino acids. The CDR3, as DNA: TGTGCCAGCAGTTTACCGCCGAACTATGGCTACACCTTC. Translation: CASSLPPNYGYTF.

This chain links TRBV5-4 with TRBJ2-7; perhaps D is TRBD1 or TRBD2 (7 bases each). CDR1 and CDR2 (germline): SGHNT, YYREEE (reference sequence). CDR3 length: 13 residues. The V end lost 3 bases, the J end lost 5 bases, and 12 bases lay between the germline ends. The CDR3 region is CASSSTGRDEQYF. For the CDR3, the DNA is TGTGCCAGCAGCTCGACAGGGAGGGACGAGCAGTACTTC. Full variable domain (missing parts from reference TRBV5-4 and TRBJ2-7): ETGVTQSPTHLIKTRGQQVTLRCSSQSGHNTVSWYQQALGQGPQFIFQYYREEENGRGNFPPRFSGLQFPNYSSELNVNALELDDSALYLCASSSTGRDEQYFGPGTRLTVT.

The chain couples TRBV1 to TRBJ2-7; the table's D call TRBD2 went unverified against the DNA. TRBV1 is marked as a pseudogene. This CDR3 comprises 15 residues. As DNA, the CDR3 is TGCACCAGCAGCCACGTAGCGGGGGGTAGGTACGAGCAGTACTTC. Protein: CTSSHVAGGRYEQYF.

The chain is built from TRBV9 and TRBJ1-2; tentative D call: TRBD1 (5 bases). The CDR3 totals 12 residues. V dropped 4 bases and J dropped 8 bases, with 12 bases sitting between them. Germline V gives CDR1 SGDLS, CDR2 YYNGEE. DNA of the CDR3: TGTGCCAGCAGCCCGGACAAGGACGGCTACACCTTC. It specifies CASSPDKDGYTF.